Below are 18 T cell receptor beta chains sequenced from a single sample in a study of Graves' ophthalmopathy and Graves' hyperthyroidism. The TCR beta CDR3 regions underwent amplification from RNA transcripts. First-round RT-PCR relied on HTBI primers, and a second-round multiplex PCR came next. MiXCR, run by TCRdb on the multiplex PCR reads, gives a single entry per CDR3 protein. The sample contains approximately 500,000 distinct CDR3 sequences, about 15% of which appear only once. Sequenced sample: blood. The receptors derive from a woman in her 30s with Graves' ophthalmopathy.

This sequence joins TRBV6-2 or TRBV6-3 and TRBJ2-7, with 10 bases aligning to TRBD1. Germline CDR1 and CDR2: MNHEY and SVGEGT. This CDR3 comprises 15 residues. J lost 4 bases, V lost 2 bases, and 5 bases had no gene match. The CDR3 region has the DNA TGTGCCAGCAGTTACCGGGACAGGGGTCGATACGAGCAGTACTTC. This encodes CASSYRDRGRYEQYF.

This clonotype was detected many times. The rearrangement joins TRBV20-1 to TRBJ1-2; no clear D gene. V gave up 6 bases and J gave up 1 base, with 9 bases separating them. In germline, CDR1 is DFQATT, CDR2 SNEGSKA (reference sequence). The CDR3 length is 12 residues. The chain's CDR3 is CSAPWDNYGYTF. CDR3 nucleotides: TGCAGTGCCCCTTGGGATAACTATGGCTACACCTTC.

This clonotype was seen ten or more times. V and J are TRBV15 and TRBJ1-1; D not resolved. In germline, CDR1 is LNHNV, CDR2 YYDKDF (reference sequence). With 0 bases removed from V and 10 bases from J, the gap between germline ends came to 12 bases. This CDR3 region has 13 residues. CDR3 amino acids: CATSRDPLRAAFF. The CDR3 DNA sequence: TGTGCCACCAGCAGAGACCCCCTTAGGGCAGCTTTCTTT.

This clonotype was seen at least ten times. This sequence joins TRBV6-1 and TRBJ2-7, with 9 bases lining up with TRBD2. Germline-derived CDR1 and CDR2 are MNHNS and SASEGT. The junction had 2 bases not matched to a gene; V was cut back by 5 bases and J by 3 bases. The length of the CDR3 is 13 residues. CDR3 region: CASSPSGVYEQYF. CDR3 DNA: TGTGCCAGCAGTCCTAGCGGGGTCTACGAGCAGTACTTC.

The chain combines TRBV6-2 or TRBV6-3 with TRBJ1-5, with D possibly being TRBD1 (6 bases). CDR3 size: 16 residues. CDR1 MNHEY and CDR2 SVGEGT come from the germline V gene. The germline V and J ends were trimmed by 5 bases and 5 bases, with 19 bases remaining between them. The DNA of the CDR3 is TGTGCCAGCAGTGCCTACGCCAGGGGAAGCTATCAGCCCCAGCATTTT. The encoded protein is CASSAYARGSYQPQHF.

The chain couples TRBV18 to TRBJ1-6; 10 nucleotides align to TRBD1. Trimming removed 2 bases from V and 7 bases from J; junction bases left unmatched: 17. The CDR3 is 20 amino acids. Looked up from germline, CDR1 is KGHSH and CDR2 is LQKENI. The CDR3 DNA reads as TGTGCCAGCTCACCATTGCCGGGACAGGGGCGATCCCTGGGCAATTCACCCCTCCACTTT. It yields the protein CASSPLPGQGRSLGNSPLHF. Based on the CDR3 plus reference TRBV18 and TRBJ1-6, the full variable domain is NAGVMQNPRHLVRRRGQEARLRCSPMKGHSHVYWYRQLPEEGLKFMVYLQKENIIDESGMPKERFSAEFPKEGPSILRIQQVVRGDSAAYFCASSPLPGQGRSLGNSPLHFGNGTRLTVT.

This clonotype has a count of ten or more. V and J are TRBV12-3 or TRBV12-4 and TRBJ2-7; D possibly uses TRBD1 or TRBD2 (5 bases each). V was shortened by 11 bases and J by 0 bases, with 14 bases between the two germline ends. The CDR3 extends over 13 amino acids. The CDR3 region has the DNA TGTGCCGTCCGGGGCACCTCCTCCTACGAGCAGTACTTC. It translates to CAVRGTSSYEQYF.

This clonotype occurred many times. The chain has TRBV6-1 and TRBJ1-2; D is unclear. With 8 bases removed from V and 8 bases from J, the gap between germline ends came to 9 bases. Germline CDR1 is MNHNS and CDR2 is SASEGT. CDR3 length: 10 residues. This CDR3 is CASREGGYTF. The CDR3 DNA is TGTGCCAGCCGGGAAGGAGGCTACACCTTC.

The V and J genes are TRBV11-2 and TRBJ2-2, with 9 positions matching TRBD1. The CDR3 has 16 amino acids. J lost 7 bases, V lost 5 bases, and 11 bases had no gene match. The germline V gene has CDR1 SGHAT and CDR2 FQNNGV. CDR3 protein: CASSAPPGQGIGELFF. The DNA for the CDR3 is TGTGCCAGCAGCGCACCTCCGGGACAGGGAATCGGGGAGCTGTTTTTT.

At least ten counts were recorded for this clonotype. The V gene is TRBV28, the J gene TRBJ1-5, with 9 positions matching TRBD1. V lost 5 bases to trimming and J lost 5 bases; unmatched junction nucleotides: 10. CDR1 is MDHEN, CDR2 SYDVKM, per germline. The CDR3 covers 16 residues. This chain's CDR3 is CASSPRGQGGDQPQHF. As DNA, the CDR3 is TGTGCCAGCAGTCCACGGGGACAGGGAGGGGATCAGCCCCAGCATTTT.

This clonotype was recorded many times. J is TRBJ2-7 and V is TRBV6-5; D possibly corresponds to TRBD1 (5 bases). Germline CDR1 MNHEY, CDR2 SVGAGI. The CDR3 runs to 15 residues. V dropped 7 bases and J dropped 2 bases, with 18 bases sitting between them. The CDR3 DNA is TGTGCCAGCAATTTCCTACAGGTTTCCCCCTACGAGCAGTACTTC. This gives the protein CASNFLQVSPYEQYF.

CDR3 region: CASSSTGEFPYEQYF. CDR3 nucleotides: TGTGCCAGCAGCTCTACAGGGGAATTCCCCTACGAGCAGTACTTC. The chain uses TRBV7-9 and TRBJ2-7; 7 bases map to TRBD1. The trim removed 4 bases at V and 2 bases at J, leaving 8 bases unmatched. The germline CDR1 and CDR2 sequences are SEHNR and FQNEAQ (reference sequence). This CDR3 is built from 15 residues.

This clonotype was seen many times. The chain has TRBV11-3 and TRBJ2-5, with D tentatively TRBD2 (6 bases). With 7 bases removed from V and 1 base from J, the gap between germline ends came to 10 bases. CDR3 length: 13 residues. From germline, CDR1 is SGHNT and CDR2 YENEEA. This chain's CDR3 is CASKGRLQETQYF. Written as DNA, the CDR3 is TGTGCCAGCAAGGGGAGGCTCCAAGAGACCCAGTACTTC.

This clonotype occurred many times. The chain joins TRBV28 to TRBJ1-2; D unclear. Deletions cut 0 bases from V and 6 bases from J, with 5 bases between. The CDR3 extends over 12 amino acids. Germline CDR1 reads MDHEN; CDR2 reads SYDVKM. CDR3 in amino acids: CASSLWGNGYTF. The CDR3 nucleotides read TGTGCCAGCAGTTTATGGGGCAATGGCTACACCTTC.

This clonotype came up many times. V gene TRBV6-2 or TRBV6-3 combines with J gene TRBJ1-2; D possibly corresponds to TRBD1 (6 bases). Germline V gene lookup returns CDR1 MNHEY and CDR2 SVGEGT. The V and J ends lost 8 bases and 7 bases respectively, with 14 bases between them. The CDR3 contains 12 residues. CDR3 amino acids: CASRSGAGGYTF. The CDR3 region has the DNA TGTGCCAGCCGTTCGGGGGCGGGTGGCTACACCTTC.

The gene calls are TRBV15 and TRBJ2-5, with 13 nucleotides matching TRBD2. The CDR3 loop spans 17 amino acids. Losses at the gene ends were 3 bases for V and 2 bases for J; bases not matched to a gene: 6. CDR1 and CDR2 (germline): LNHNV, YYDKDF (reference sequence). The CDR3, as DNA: TGTGCCACCAGCAGGCCCGAGGGACTAGCGGGACAAGAGACCCAGTACTTC. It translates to CATSRPEGLAGQETQYF. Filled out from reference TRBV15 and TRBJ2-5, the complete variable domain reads DAMVIQNPRYQVTQFGKPVTLSCSQTLNHNVMYWYQQKSSQAPKLLFHYYDKDFNNEADTPDNFQSRRPNTSFCFLDIRSPGLGDTAMYLCATSRPEGLAGQETQYFGPGTRLLVL.

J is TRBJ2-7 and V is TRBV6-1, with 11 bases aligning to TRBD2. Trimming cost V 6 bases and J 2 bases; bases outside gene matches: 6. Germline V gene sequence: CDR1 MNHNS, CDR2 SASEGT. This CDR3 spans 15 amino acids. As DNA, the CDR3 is TGTGCCAGCAGCATCTCTAGCGGGAGGACCTACGAGCAGTACTTC. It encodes CASSISSGRTYEQYF.

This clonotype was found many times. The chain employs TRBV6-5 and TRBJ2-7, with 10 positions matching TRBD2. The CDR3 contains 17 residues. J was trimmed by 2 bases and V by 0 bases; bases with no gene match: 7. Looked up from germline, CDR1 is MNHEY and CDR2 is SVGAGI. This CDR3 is CASSYSASGSTPYEQYF. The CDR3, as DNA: TGTGCCAGCAGTTACTCCGCTAGCGGGAGTACACCCTACGAGCAGTACTTC.